These T cell receptor beta chains were read from a single sample in a study of T cells after yellow fever vaccination. TCRdb re-called the 5' RACE reads with MiXCR, one entry per CDR3 protein. Here the sample spans around 63,000 distinct CDR3 sequences, approximately 7% being singletons. Sequencing used CD8+ T cells sorted from PBMCs, obtained 15 days after the yellow fever booster vaccination. The source is a man in his thirties or forties who received the YFV17D yellow fever vaccine. Each CDR3 is given with its conserved first and last residue.

V	J	CDR3
TRBV24-1	TRBJ2-1	CATSDSGDEQFF
TRBV7-8	TRBJ2-1	CASSFSAGGDTGNEQFF
TRBV27	TRBJ2-1	CASSLPGLADNEQFF
TRBV7-9	TRBJ1-1	CASSLALGMNTEAFF
TRBV5-1	TRBJ2-5	CASSLGRGSTQYF
TRBV5-1	TRBJ2-1	CASSADRAEQFF
TRBV20-1	TRBJ2-7	CSASPSAGGFSYEQYF
TRBV29-1	TRBJ2-1	CSVGGRGVNEQFF
TRBV5-5	TRBJ2-3	CASSLRTVSPTDTQYF
TRBV5-1	TRBJ2-1	CASSRRNEQFF
TRBV3-1	TRBJ2-3	CASSKFTDTQYF
TRBV3-1	TRBJ2-1	CASTKGVAGGAIYEQFF
TRBV7-8	TRBJ2-7	CASSSQTGNEQYF
TRBV25-1	TRBJ2-3	CASSAISREGFTDTQYF
TRBV24-1	TRBJ2-4	CATSGPLGWGVLSKNIQYF
TRBV30	TRBJ2-7	CACPGAGRAYEQYF
TRBV7-2	TRBJ2-7	CASSLGTGTEQYF
TRBV7-9	TRBJ2-1	CASSLGLLTYNEQFF
TRBV11-2	TRBJ2-2	CASSLEGLEREETSGSTGELFF
TRBV6-1	TRBJ2-2	CASRPHNTGELFF
TRBV27	TRBJ2-7	CASSPRASGHEQYF
TRBV5-5	TRBJ2-7	CASRLYDRPASYEQYF
TRBV12-3/TRBV12-4	TRBJ2-7	CASSPGLSYEQYF
TRBV3-1	TRBJ2-7	CASSQETRAYEQYF
TRBV5-6	TRBJ2-6	CASSHNWANVLTF
TRBV12-3/TRBV12-4	TRBJ2-4	CASSTVSSWAKNIQYF
TRBV27	TRBJ2-1	CASSRTILGHEQFF
TRBV20-1	TRBJ1-5	CSASSGEVQPQHF
TRBV5-6	TRBJ2-7	CASSLLAGLNEQYF
TRBV5-1	TRBJ2-2	CASSLGPYGTGELFF
TRBV6-2/TRBV6-3	TRBJ2-1	CASSYPTNEQFF
TRBV12-3/TRBV12-4	TRBJ1-1	CASSFLLQLQEDTEAFF
TRBV7-8	TRBJ2-3	CASSYIAGGLTDTQYF
TRBV23-1	TRBJ2-1	CASTFSRGGSSYNEQFF
TRBV6-2/TRBV6-3	TRBJ2-5	CASSYSKGWETQYF
TRBV29-1	TRBJ1-3	CSVVTASSGNTIYF
TRBV30	TRBJ2-7	CAWSAGTGSYEQYF
TRBV14	TRBJ2-2	CASNPGTTNTGELFF
TRBV11-2	TRBJ2-7	CASSRAGGGEQYF
TRBV5-5	TRBJ1-2	CASSFWQGDYGYTF
TRBV27	TRBJ2-3	CASSLNGFSDTQYF
TRBV20-1	TRBJ2-5	CSAKTWGQETQYF
TRBV9	TRBJ2-1	CASSVISGAGLGNEQFF
TRBV24-1	TRBJ1-2	CATSDFREERGYTF
TRBV7-8	TRBJ2-3	CASSWGNTDTQYF
TRBV4-3	TRBJ2-3	CASSQERRAGAHTDTQYF
TRBV27	TRBJ2-7	CASSLGGQGISYEQYF
TRBV27	TRBJ2-1	CASSLPQGDEQFF
TRBV29-1	TRBJ2-1	CSVAISRTDNEQFF
TRBV30	TRBJ1-2	CAWTTMRGHYGYTF
TRBV29-1	TRBJ1-2	CSVLTESYGYTF
TRBV9	TRBJ2-2	CASGSSNTGELFF
TRBV6-4	TRBJ2-1	CASSENRQGRYNEQFF
TRBV10-3	TRBJ1-1	CAISTARGVHTEAFF
TRBV28	TRBJ2-5	CASSHLAGVLETQYF
TRBV28	TRBJ1-1	CASRRPGQEAYMNTEAFF
TRBV7-9	TRBJ2-3	CASSSRDSPSTDTQYF